The T cell receptor beta chain under discussion was sequenced for a study of blood T cell repertoires in COVID-19. About the research overall: PBMCs, B-cell-depleted T cells, or T cells were the source of the cDNA or gDNA that made up the material.

Per the original data handling: Reference gene primer amplification yielded estimated nucleated cell counts. TCRdb keeps only in-frame clones here, not all; method: immunoSEQ multiplex PCR. That table supplies the V and J calls and clone size; D and trimming were determined from the DNA. Of about 52,000 clones listed, under 90% were seen once; the top ten hold less than 15%. Unmatched junction bases numbered 7, after V lost 6 bases and J lost 4 bases. Looked up from germline, CDR1 is LNHDA and CDR2 is SQIVND (reference sequence). The CDR3 consists of 14 residues. Source material: peripheral blood. The V gene is TRBV19, the J gene TRBJ1-2; 8 positions match TRBD1. The sequence derives from an older man with acute or convalescent COVID-19. The CDR3, as DNA: TGTGCCAGTAGCCTACTGGGACAGGTCTATGGCTACACCTTC. Translation: CASSLLGQVYGYTF.